A selection of T cell receptor beta chains follows, all from one sample in a study of beta chain features in type 1 diabetes. TCRdb keeps only in-frame clones here, not all; method: immunoSEQ multiplex PCR. The table shows about 140,000 clones, with around an eighth occurring only once. The sample taken for sequencing was central memory CD4+ T cells from blood. These receptors all stem from a man younger than 30 with type 1 diabetes. CDR3s include the opening cysteine and the closing phenylalanine or tryptophan. A D gene is named only where the DNA matches it firmly. Clone sizes are given selectively: once, few, many, or a class where the clone is expanded.

>TRBJ2-3|-|TRBV4-1|many
TGCGCCAGCAGCCCGGACCCGCGAAATACGCAGTATTTT
CASSPDPRNTQYF
>TRBJ2-5|-|TRBV9|-
TGTGCCAGCAGCGTGGGGACTGCTCAAGAGACCCAGTACTTC
CASSVGTAQETQYF
>TRBJ2-2|-|TRBV18|-
TGTGCCAGCTCACCGGGCCCAAACACCGGGGAGCTGTTTTTT
CASSPGPNTGELFF
>TRBJ2-7|-|TRBV4-1|few
TGCGCCAGCAGCCAAGCTGGGGGACGCTCCTACGAGCAGTACTTC
CASSQAGGRSYEQYF
>TRBJ1-5|-|TRBV18|-
TGTGCCAGCTCACCAGGTATTGATCAGCCCCAGCATTTT
CASSPGIDQPQHF
>TRBJ1-1|-|TRBV2|few
TGTGCGGTCTCAAAGGATTCCACTGAAGCTTTCTTT
CAVSKDSTEAFF
>TRBJ2-7|-|TRBV7-2|many
TGTGCCAGCAGCCCCGGACTGACCTACGAGCAGTACTTC
CASSPGLTYEQYF
>TRBJ2-5|TRBD2|TRBV30|few
TGTGCCTGGAGTGAAGGCGGACTAGCGGGGGAAGAGACCCAGTACTTC
CAWSEGGLAGEETQYF
>TRBJ1-3|-|TRBV5-6|few
TGTGCCAGCAGCTTGGGCAGGGGTGGCACCATATATTTT
CASSLGRGGTIYF
>TRBJ2-7|-|TRBV30|-
TGTGCCTGGAGTTTGTGGGACTACGAGCAGTACTTC
CAWSLWDYEQYF
>TRBJ2-1|TRBD2|TRBV18|few
TGTGCCAGCTCACCACCAAGCGGGGGCCCTCCCTACAATGAGCAGTTCTTC
CASSPPSGGPPYNEQFF
>TRBJ1-1|-|TRBV28|few
TGTGCCAGCGACACAACAGAGGACACTGAAGCTTTCTTT
CASDTTEDTEAFF
>TRBJ1-1|-|TRBV19|-
TGTGCCAGTAGTATTACCGGGACGGTGAACACTGAAGCTTTCTTT
CASSITGTVNTEAFF
>TRBJ2-6|TRBD1|TRBV30|few
TGTGCCTGGAGTTTGGGACAGGGGGCAGCTGGGGCCAACGTCCTGACTTTC
CAWSLGQGAAGANVLTF
>TRBJ2-7|TRBD1|TRBV25-1|few
TGTGCCAGCAGTGGTGGGGACAGGTCCCACTCCTACGAGCAGTACTTC
CASSGGDRSHSYEQYF
>TRBJ2-3|-|TRBV7-2|-
TGTGCCAGCAGCAAGGACAGCTGGACAGATACGCAGTATTTT
CASSKDSWTDTQYF
>TRBJ2-7|-|TRBV19|-
TGTGCCAGTAGCCCAGGACTGACCGTCTACGAGCAGTACTTC
CASSPGLTVYEQYF
>TRBJ1-1|-|TRBV4-2|-
TGTGCCAGCAGCCAAGAAGAGGCCGGGGGCAAGGGTGAAGCTTTCTTT
CASSQEEAGGKGEAFF
>TRBJ2-4|TRBD1|TRBV30|many
TGTGCCTGGAGGGGCCCAGGGGGTAGTAGAAACATTCAGTACTTC
CAWRGPGGSRNIQYF
>TRBJ2-5|TRBD1|TRBV6-5|-
TGTGCCAGCGGACAGGGGTCTCTTAGGGGGACCCAGTACTTC
CASGQGSLRGTQYF
>TRBJ2-5|-|TRBV9|-
TGTGCCAGCAGCGTAGTAGGGGAGATCCAAGAGACCCAGTACTTC
CASSVVGEIQETQYF
>TRBJ1-2|-|TRBV30|-
TGTGCCTGGAGCGTACAGGGTAACCATGGCTACACCTTC
CAWSVQGNHGYTF
>TRBJ1-1|-|TRBV5-1|few
TGCGCCAGCAGCTTGGACCCACAGGGGAACACTGAAGCTTTCTTT
CASSLDPQGNTEAFF
>TRBJ2-3|-|TRBV2|once
TGTGCCAGCAGTGGGGTAGCCCGCACAGATACGCAGTATTTT
CASSGVARTDTQYF
>TRBJ1-6|TRBD1|TRBV7-6|-
TGTGCCAGCAGCCTAACACAGGGGGGAAACTCACCCCTCCACTTT
CASSLTQGGNSPLHF
>TRBJ1-1|-|TRBV29-1|many
TGCAGCGTTGATAGCAACACTGAAGCTTTCTTT
CSVDSNTEAFF
>TRBJ2-3|-|TRBV6-6|few
TGTGCCAGCAGTGCGGCGGGGAGCACAGATACGCAGTATTTT
CASSAAGSTDTQYF
>TRBJ2-3|-|TRBV2|-
TGTGCCAGCAGTGAAGGGGGCTTTGGGGCGCAGTATTTT
CASSEGGFGAQYF
>TRBJ1-1|-|TRBV27|-
TGTGCCAGCAGTCTACAGGGTACGAACACTGAAGCTTTCTTT
CASSLQGTNTEAFF
>TRBJ2-7|TRBD1|TRBV28|few
TGTGCCAGCAGACCAGGGGGTAGCTACGAGCAGTACTTC
CASRPGGSYEQYF
>TRBJ2-5|-|TRBV5-1|-
TGCGCCAGCAGCGGCGGGGTAACGTATGAAGAGACCCAGTACTTC
CASSGGVTYEETQYF
>TRBJ1-1|-|TRBV30|-
TGTGCCTGGAGTAGTGTAGGGAACACTGAAGCTTTCTTT
CAWSSVGNTEAFF
>TRBJ1-1|-|TRBV13|few
TGTGCCAGCAGCTCCCGACAGAAGCTGAACACTGAAGCTTTCTTT
CASSSRQKLNTEAFF
>TRBJ1-2|-|TRBV19|-
TGTGCCAGTAGTTCCAACAGCCCTAAAGGGAGCTATGGCTACACCTTC
CASSSNSPKGSYGYTF
>TRBJ2-1|TRBD2|TRBV4-1|many
TGCGCCAGCAGCCAAGATAACAGCGGGGGCCTCTACAATGAGCAGTTCTTC
CASSQDNSGGLYNEQFF
>TRBJ1-2|-|TRBV30|few
TGTGCCTGGAATCAAGGGGGTCTAGGCTACACCTTC
CAWNQGGLGYTF
>TRBJ2-4|-|TRBV7-9|many
TGTGCCAGCAGCCTTTCGGACCTTCAAATTCAGTACTTC
CASSLSDLQIQYF
>TRBJ1-1|-|TRBV4-2|-
TGTGCCAGCACCCGACTGGGGGAAGAGGGGAACACTGAAGCTTTCTTT
CASTRLGEEGNTEAFF
>TRBJ1-2|-|TRBV7-9|-
TGTGCCAGCAGCCTCGGCAGGGAGGATGGCTACACCTTC
CASSLGREDGYTF
>TRBJ2-3|-|TRBV29-1|few
TGCAGCGTCGAAAGGCCGCAGTATTTT
CSVERPQYF